Below, 21 T cell receptor beta chains from the same sample are listed, as sequenced in a study of blood T cell repertoires in COVID-19. Here immunoSEQ multiplex PCR was the method, and the copy in TCRdb shows in-frame clones only, minus some. The sample has roughly 230,000 clones; around 90% are singletons. The material sequenced was peripheral blood. The receptor set was obtained from a human donor in a cohort sampled during active COVID-19.

V is TRBV28 and J is TRBJ1-1, with 9 bases that match TRBD1. The CDR3 is made up of 18 amino acids. Germline V gives CDR1 MDHEN, CDR2 SYDVKM. V shed 6 bases, J shed 4 bases, and the junction held 18 bases outside the gene matches. DNA of the CDR3: TGTGCCAGCAGCCCCCCCGGGACAGGGTTCATTTCGGGCACTGAAGCTTTCTTT. Translated: CASSPPGTGFISGTEAFF.

The gene calls are TRBV4-1 and TRBJ2-1; TRBD1 agrees at 8 bases. Trimming removed 1 base from V and 5 bases from J; junction bases left unmatched: 13. CDR1 MGHRA and CDR2 YSYEKL come from the germline V gene. The CDR3 covers 18 residues. CDR3 amino acids: CASSQALPQGGIDNEQFF. The CDR3 region has the DNA TGCGCCAGCAGCCAAGCTCTACCACAGGGGGGAATTGACAATGAGCAGTTCTTC.

V and J are TRBV29-1 and TRBJ1-3; no definite D call. The germline gives CDR1 SQVTM, CDR2 ANQGSEA. CDR3 length equals 15 residues. Trimming took off 0 bases at V and 2 bases at J, with 11 bases between the two ends. The CDR3 sequence is CSVEDLGRPGNTIYF. CDR3 sequence (DNA): TGCAGCGTTGAAGATCTGGGCAGACCTGGAAACACCATATATTTT.

A note on this clone: This specimen includes other DNA sequences encoding the same CDR3. The V gene is TRBV5-6, the J gene TRBJ1-2; 7 bases map to TRBD1. This CDR3 is built from 13 residues. Germline V CDR1 and CDR2: SGHDT, YYEEEE. The junction had 2 bases not matched to a gene; V was cut back by 4 bases and J by 2 bases. CDR3 sequence: CASSLGQNYGYTF. As DNA, the CDR3 is TGTGCCAGCAGCCTGGGACAGAACTATGGCTACACCTTC.

The rearrangement joins TRBV28 to TRBJ2-7; 7 bases align to TRBD1. V lost 5 bases and J lost 6; bases outside the gene matches: 16. Germline lookup yields CDR1 MDHEN and CDR2 SYDVKM. The length of the CDR3 is 16 residues. The DNA for the CDR3 is TGTGCCAGCAGTCTACCCTACTCCACAACAGGGGTCGAGCAGTACTTC. It specifies CASSLPYSTTGVEQYF.

The rearrangement uses TRBV4-1 and TRBJ1-1; 7 bases map to TRBD1. Unmatched junction bases numbered 6, after V lost 3 bases and J lost 5 bases. CDR3 size: 14 residues. The germline V gene encodes CDR1 MGHRA and CDR2 YSYEKL. CDR3 nucleotide sequence: TGCGCCAGCAGCCAGGTACAGGGGCGGACTGAAGCTTTCTTT. Its translation is CASSQVQGRTEAFF.

The chain has TRBV6-2 or TRBV6-3 and TRBJ1-5, with D possibly TRBD1 on 6 matching bases. V was trimmed by 0 bases and J by 8 bases, leaving 14 bases between them. Germline V gives CDR1 MNHEY, CDR2 SVGEGT. This CDR3 region has 15 residues. CDR3 DNA sequence: TGTGCCAGCAGTTACTCGAGCGGGGGCGGAAAGCCCCAGCATTTT. It yields the protein CASSYSSGGGKPQHF.

The chain links TRBV7-9 to TRBJ2-7; TRBD2 is a possible D gene (6 bases). Trimming pared 4 bases from V and 7 bases from J, leaving 20 bases between. The CDR3 consists of 15 residues. Germline V gene sequence: CDR1 SEHNR, CDR2 FQNEAQ (reference sequence). The CDR3 DNA reads as TGTGCCAGCAGCTCTCCGGGGGTTTCCCTGCGAGAGCAGTACTTC. It is translated as CASSSPGVSLREQYF.

As DNA, the CDR3 is TGTGCCAGCACCGCTACAGGGGCTGGAAACACCATATATTTT. It translates to CASTATGAGNTIYF. V and J are TRBV5-6 and TRBJ1-3, with TRBD1 identical over 7 bases. Trimming removed 6 bases from V and 2 bases from J; junction bases left unmatched: 5. This CDR3 region has 14 residues. The V gene's germline CDR1 is SGHDT and CDR2 YYEEEE.

J is TRBJ2-3 and V is TRBV28; no clear D gene. The ends were cut back, 5 bases at V and 8 bases at J, with 17 bases in the middle. The CDR3 has 14 amino acids. Germline-derived CDR1 and CDR2 are MDHEN and SYDVKM. Here the CDR3 DNA reads TGTGCCAGCAGTCCCCCCGGTGTGCGAGGTACGCAGTATTTT. This encodes CASSPPGVRGTQYF.

The chain uses TRBV7-9 and TRBJ1-2, with 9 bases that match TRBD1. This CDR3 is built from 17 residues. V was pared by 5 bases and J by 6 bases, with 16 bases of the junction left unmatched. Germline loops: CDR1 SEHNR, CDR2 FQNEAQ (reference sequence). The chain's CDR3 is CASSRRRGQGSQDGYTF. The CDR3 DNA reads TGTGCCAGCAGCCGCCGGCGTGGACAGGGGAGTCAGGATGGCTACACCTTC. Complete variable domain (other parts from reference TRBV7-9 and TRBJ1-2): DTGVSQNPRHKITKRGQNVTFRCDPISEHNRLYWYRQTLGQGPEFLTYFQNEAQLEKSRLLSDRFSAERPKGSFSTLEIQRTEQGDSAMYLCASSRRRGQGSQDGYTFGSGTRLTVV.

V and J are TRBV30 and TRBJ1-1, with a possible D match to TRBD1 (5 bases). Trimming cost V 2 bases and J 3 bases, with 16 bases left between them. In germline, CDR1 is GTSNPN, CDR2 SVGIG (reference sequence). This CDR3 comprises 15 residues. The DNA of the CDR3 is TGTGCCTGGAGTACCCACCCGGGGGGGGACACTGAAGCTTTCTTT. Amino acids: CAWSTHPGGDTEAFF.

The chain joins TRBV3-1 (or the pseudogene TRBV3-2) to TRBJ2-7; possibly TRBD2 for D (5 bases). Germline V gene lookup returns CDR1 LGHDT and CDR2 YNNKEL (reference sequence). V gave up 0 bases and J gave up 8 bases, with 11 bases separating them. The CDR3 is 13 amino acids. The CDR3 protein is CASSQDRGKKQYF. The CDR3 DNA sequence: TGTGCCAGCAGCCAAGACCGGGGAAAGAAGCAGTACTTC.

V gene TRBV9 combines with J gene TRBJ2-7, with unresolved D. The length of the CDR3 is 15 residues. In germline, CDR1 is SGDLS, CDR2 YYNGEE. V was cut by 3 bases and J by 4 bases, with 17 bases left in between. The CDR3 here is CASSAELRSKYEQYF. Here the CDR3 DNA reads TGTGCCAGCAGCGCCGAACTACGATCAAAATACGAGCAGTACTTC.

The V gene is TRBV19, the J gene TRBJ2-7; tentative D call: TRBD2 (7 bases). V was cut by 3 bases and J by 4 bases, with 13 bases left in between. The CDR3 consists of 14 residues. CDR1 is LNHDA and CDR2 is SQIVND in the germline V gene (reference sequence). CDR3 DNA: TGTGCCAGTAGTATCAGCGGGACAATTTACGAGCAGTACTTC. Residues: CASSISGTIYEQYF.

The rearrangement links TRBV5-6 to TRBJ1-1; D uncertain. This CDR3 is 14 amino acids long. Germline lookup yields CDR1 SGHDT and CDR2 YYEEEE. V lost 3 bases and J 4 bases, leaving 13 bases between the germline ends. This CDR3 reads CASSWGGRGTEAFF. The CDR3 DNA follows: TGTGCCAGCAGCTGGGGTGGACGGGGCACTGAAGCTTTCTTT.

The V gene is TRBV7-2, the J gene TRBJ2-1; 7 bases align to TRBD1. The germline V gene has CDR1 SGHTA and CDR2 FQGNSA. The CDR3 is 15 residues long. V dropped 4 bases and J dropped 3; count of bases not matched to a gene: 6. This CDR3 is CASSSRQGVYNEQFF. In nucleotides, the CDR3 is TGTGCCAGCAGCTCGAGACAGGGAGTCTACAATGAGCAGTTCTTC.

The J gene is TRBJ2-3, the V gene TRBV10-3; the D is unclear. Between the trimmed V and J ends, which lost 4 bases and 1 base, there was a span of 9 bases. The CDR3 spans 14 residues. CDR1 ENHRY and CDR2 SYGVKD come from the germline V gene. The CDR3 is CAISVEWGTDTQYF. In nucleotides, the CDR3 is TGTGCCATCAGTGTGGAGTGGGGCACAGATACGCAGTATTTT.

The chain couples TRBV4-1 to TRBJ2-3; D is possibly TRBD2 (7 bases). V was clipped by 8 bases and J by 1 base, with 19 bases between them. The CDR3 covers 16 residues. Germline CDR1 MGHRA, CDR2 YSYEKL. This CDR3 reads CASLPPGRGRTDTQYF. The CDR3 DNA is TGCGCCAGCCTCCCACCTGGGCGGGGGCGCACAGATACGCAGTATTTT.

This chain uses TRBV6-5 with TRBJ2-7; weak D call: TRBD2 (6 bases). V gave up 5 bases and J gave up 2 bases, with 16 bases separating them. This CDR3 comprises 15 residues. Germline loops: CDR1 MNHEY, CDR2 SVGAGI. The CDR3 here is CASSIAPTRTYEQYF. The CDR3 nucleotides are TGTGCCAGCAGTATTGCCCCGACTAGAACCTACGAGCAGTACTTC.

The chain uses TRBV7-8 and TRBJ1-5, with a tentative D call TRBD1 (5 bases). The CDR3 runs to 17 residues. From germline, CDR1 is SGHVS and CDR2 FQNEAQ. V was shortened by 5 bases and J by 4 bases, with 21 bases between the two germline ends. Written as DNA, the CDR3 is TGTGCCAGCAGCCCCGGGAGGGCCGGGGGTCTTAATCAGCCCCAGCATTTT. Protein product: CASSPGRAGGLNQPQHF.